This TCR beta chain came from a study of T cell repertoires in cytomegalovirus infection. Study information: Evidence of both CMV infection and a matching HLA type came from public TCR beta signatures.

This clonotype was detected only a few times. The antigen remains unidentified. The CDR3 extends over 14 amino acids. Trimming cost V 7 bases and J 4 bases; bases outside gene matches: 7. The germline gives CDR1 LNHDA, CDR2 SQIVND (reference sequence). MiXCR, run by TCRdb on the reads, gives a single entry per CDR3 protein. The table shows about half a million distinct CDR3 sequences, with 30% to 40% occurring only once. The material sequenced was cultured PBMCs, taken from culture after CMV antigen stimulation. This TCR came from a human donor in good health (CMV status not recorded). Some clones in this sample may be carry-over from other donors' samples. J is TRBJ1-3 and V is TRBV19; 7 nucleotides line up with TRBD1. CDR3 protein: CASTSGGAGNTIYF. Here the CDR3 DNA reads TGTGCCAGTACCTCAGGGGGAGCCGGAAACACCATATATTTT.